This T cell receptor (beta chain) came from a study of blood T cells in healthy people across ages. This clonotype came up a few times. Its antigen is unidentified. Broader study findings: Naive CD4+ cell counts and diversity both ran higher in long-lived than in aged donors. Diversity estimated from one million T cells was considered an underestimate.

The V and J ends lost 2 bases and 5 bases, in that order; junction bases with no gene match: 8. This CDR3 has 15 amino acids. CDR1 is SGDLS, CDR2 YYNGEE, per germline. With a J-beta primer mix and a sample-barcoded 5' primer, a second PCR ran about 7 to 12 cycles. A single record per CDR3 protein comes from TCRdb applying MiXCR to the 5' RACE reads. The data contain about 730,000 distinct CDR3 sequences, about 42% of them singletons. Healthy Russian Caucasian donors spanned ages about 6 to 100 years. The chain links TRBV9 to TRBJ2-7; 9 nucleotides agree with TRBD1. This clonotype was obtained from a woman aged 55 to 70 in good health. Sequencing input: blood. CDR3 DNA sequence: TGTGCCAGCAGCGTTCTCACAGGGGGCCTCGACGAGCAGTACTTC. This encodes CASSVLTGGLDEQYF.